The source of this T cell receptor (beta chain) is a study of blood T cell repertoires in COVID-19. Looking at the study overall: Acute-phase and convalescent COVID-19 samples originated in the United States, Italy and Spain. Nucleic acid was either cDNA or gDNA, and it came from T cells, B-cell-depleted T cells, or PBMCs.

With 5 bases removed from V and 4 bases from J, the gap between germline ends came to 16 bases. This CDR3 has 16 residues. Looked up from germline, CDR1 is SGDLS and CDR2 is YYNGEE. Clones were sequenced by immunoSEQ multiplex PCR, and TCRdb holds only the in-frame ones, with some missing. The table records some 100,000 clones, more than 75% of them present only once. Sequenced sample: peripheral blood. The source is a woman older than 75 with active COVID-19. This chain connects TRBV9 to TRBJ1-6; D may be TRBD1 (5 bases). The CDR3 DNA reads as TGTGCCAGCAGGGCGATAAGGGGACTATATAATTCACCCCTCCACTTT. It translates to CASRAIRGLYNSPLHF. Full variable domain (remainder filled in from reference TRBV9 and TRBJ1-6): DSGVTQTPKHLITATGQRVTLRCSPRSGDLSVYWYQQSLDQGLQFLIQYYNGEERAKGNILERFSAQQFPDLHSELNLSSLELGDSALYFCASRAIRGLYNSPLHFGNGTRLTVT.